The 8 T cell receptor beta chains in this list originate from one sample, sequenced in a study of OX40 agonist ivuxolimab in advanced cancers. Library preparation used the immunoSEQ multiplex PCR assay. TCRdb carries this immuneACCESS record with in-frame sequences only. Its versions omit some clonotypes, under half of them owing to an unresolved V gene in the studies checked, with the rest unexplained. This sample lists tens of thousands of clones; about four fifths were detected once. The ten largest clones represent approximately 7.4% of the sample. Material: CD4+ or CD8+ T cells sorted from blood, obtained in a trial of the OX40 agonist ivuxolimab. The receptors derive from an adult with an advanced solid tumor such as melanoma, head and neck, liver or kidney cancer.

The chain carries TRBV7-2 and TRBJ1-5; 12 bases are shared with TRBD1. Germline CDR1 reads SGHTA; CDR2 reads FQGNSA. This CDR3 has 15 residues. With V trimmed by 5 bases and J by 5 bases, 4 bases remained unmatched. The CDR3 bases are TGTGCCAGCAGCCCCGGGACAGGGGGCGATCAGCCCCAGCATTTT. This codes for CASSPGTGGDQPQHF.

This chain uses TRBV19 with TRBJ2-1; 12 nucleotides match TRBD2. V gave up 6 bases and J gave up 13 bases; unmatched junction bases: 13. CDR1 is LNHDA and CDR2 is SQIVND in the germline V gene (reference sequence). The length of the CDR3 is 15 residues. The CDR3 DNA reads as TGTGCCAGTAGGCCCTCGACTAGCGGGGGCTGGAAACAGTTCTTC. Translating it yields CASRPSTSGGWKQFF.

This chain uses TRBV5-1 with TRBJ2-1, with 11 positions matching TRBD1. CDR1 and CDR2 (germline): SGHRS, YFSETQ. The V segment lost 4 bases and the J segment 8 bases; nucleotides outside the gene matches: 5. The length of the CDR3 is 14 residues. The CDR3 region is CASSPRTGGDEQFF. CDR3 nucleotides: TGCGCCAGCAGCCCGCGGACAGGGGGCGATGAGCAGTTCTTC.

This sequence joins TRBV7-6 and TRBJ2-7, with D possibly being TRBD2 (6 bases). The V end was cut by 1 base, the J end by 6 bases, with 16 bases between. The CDR3 is 15 residues long. From germline, CDR1 is SGHVS and CDR2 FNYEAQ. CDR3 in DNA: TGTGCCAGCAGCTTAGAGTCCGGGAGAAGGGGCGAGCAGTACTTC. This encodes CASSLESGRRGEQYF.

This rearrangement joins TRBV11-2 to TRBJ2-7; D may match TRBD1 or TRBD2 (5 bases each). CDR1 and CDR2 from the germline V gene are SGHAT and FQNNGV. Between the trimmed V and J ends, which lost 5 bases and 4 bases, there was a span of 18 bases. The CDR3 is 15 amino acids. The CDR3 reads CASSLGGGMLYEQYF. CDR3 nucleotide sequence: TGTGCCAGCAGCCTAGGTGGGGGAATGTTGTACGAGCAGTACTTC.

This chain joins TRBV7-9 and TRBJ1-1, with 7 bases lining up with TRBD1. V trimming: 1 base; J trimming: 8 bases; junction bases outside the gene matches: 1. CDR3 length equals 12 residues. Germline V gene data show CDR1 as SEHNR and CDR2 as FQNEAQ (reference sequence). The CDR3 spells CASSLGDREAFF. The CDR3 bases are TGTGCCAGCAGCTTAGGGGACAGAGAAGCTTTCTTT.

The gene calls are TRBV6-5 and TRBJ1-1, with a weak D call TRBD1 (5 bases). Germline V gene data show CDR1 as MNHEY and CDR2 as SVGAGI. Trimming removed 6 bases from V and 0 bases from J, with 14 bases in between. The CDR3 totals 15 residues. The DNA for the CDR3 is TGTGCCAGCAGAAATGCGGGACTTTTGAACACTGAAGCTTTCTTT. Protein: CASRNAGLLNTEAFF.

This clone was seen only a few times. This chain connects TRBV5-1 to TRBJ1-6; D gene ambiguous. The germline gives CDR1 SGHRS, CDR2 YFSETQ. V lost 3 bases to trimming and J lost 8 bases, with 9 bases between them. CDR3 length: 13 residues. CDR3 sequence (DNA): TGCGCCAGCAGCTACCGGTGGGATTCACCCCTCCACTTT. It specifies CASSYRWDSPLHF.